The 32 T cell receptor beta chains listed next were all sequenced from one sample in a study of T cell responses to AZD1222 COVID-19 vaccine. Profiling relied on immunoSEQ multiplex PCR, and the TCRdb table lists in-frame clones only, not all of them. The data show under 200,000 clones, with almost 95% seen just once and over 7.5% held by the top ten. The material was peripheral blood, obtained on day 0 of AZD1222 vaccination. The receptors originated from an adult in good health.

The chain recombines TRBV29-1 with TRBJ2-3; 13 bases are a match to TRBD2. The CDR3 runs 15 residues. Germline V lookup: CDR1 SQVTM, CDR2 ANQGSEA. J gave up 2 bases and V 3 bases, and 2 bases lay outside the gene matches. CDR3 in DNA: TGCAGCGTTGACGGACTAGCGGGAGTCACAGATACGCAGTATTTT. Its translation: CSVDGLAGVTDTQYF.

This chain connects TRBV6-6 to TRBJ1-5; D unclear. Trimming shortened V by 5 bases and J by 8 bases, and 10 bases separated the two germline ends. This CDR3 has 12 amino acids. The germline V gene has CDR1 MNHNY and CDR2 SVGAGI (reference sequence). Here the CDR3 DNA reads TGTGCCAGCAGTCCGGACGGCAAGCCCCAGCATTTT. It codes for CASSPDGKPQHF.

The chain combines TRBV25-1 with TRBJ2-7; D remains ambiguous. This CDR3 spans 12 amino acids. Between the trimmed V and J ends, which lost 2 bases and 10 bases, there was a span of 12 bases. Germline-derived CDR1 and CDR2 are MGHDK and SYGVNS. The CDR3, as DNA: TGTGCCAGCAGTGAACCCCTAAAAATTCAGTACTTC. Translated, it gives CASSEPLKIQYF.

The V call is TRBV11-2, the J call TRBJ2-3, with D possibly being TRBD1 (6 bases). V was cut by 1 base and J by 1 base, with 9 bases left in between. CDR1 SGHAT and CDR2 FQNNGV come from the germline V gene. The CDR3 is made up of 15 amino acids. CDR3 DNA sequence: TGTGCCAGCAGCTTAGTGGGACAAGGCACAGATACGCAGTATTTT. This sequence encodes CASSLVGQGTDTQYF.

This clone was seen once. This chain links TRBV12-3 or TRBV12-4 with TRBJ2-3; no reliable D call. V dropped 5 bases and J dropped 7 bases, with 10 bases sitting between them. The CDR3 sequence is 12 residues long. The CDR3 is CASSTSVNTQYF. The CDR3 coding sequence is TGTGCCAGCAGTACCTCAGTAAATACGCAGTATTTT.

V usage is TRBV30 and J usage is TRBJ1-5, with D perhaps matching TRBD1 (5 bases). V lost 4 bases and J lost 1, with 14 bases in between. The germline V gene encodes CDR1 GTSNPN and CDR2 SVGIG (reference sequence). The length of the CDR3 is 15 residues. The CDR3 loop reads CAWKDGGGSNQPQHF. As DNA, the CDR3 is TGTGCCTGGAAGGATGGGGGGGGAAGCAATCAGCCCCAGCATTTT.

The J gene is TRBJ1-2, the V gene TRBV6-5, with D unresolved. CDR3 length equals 15 residues. V was pared by 2 bases and J by 0 bases, with 10 bases between. Germline loops: CDR1 MNHEY, CDR2 SVGAGI. Here the CDR3 reads CASSYSGPANYGYTF. CDR3 nucleotide sequence: TGTGCCAGCAGTTACAGTGGGCCAGCTAACTATGGCTACACCTTC.

The rearrangement links TRBV30 to TRBJ1-2; the D is unclear. The CDR3 is 12 amino acids. Germline CDR1 GTSNPN, CDR2 SVGIG (reference sequence). V lost 8 bases and J 10 bases, leaving 20 bases between the germline ends. This CDR3 is CAQTAGPTAYTF. The CDR3 nucleotides read TGTGCCCAAACGGCCGGGCCAACCGCCTACACCTTC.

The rearrangement links TRBV11-2 to TRBJ2-7; possibly TRBD1 or TRBD2 for D (6 bases each). Trimming shortened V by 1 base and J by 2 bases, and 15 bases separated the two germline ends. Germline CDR1 and CDR2: SGHAT and FQNNGV. This CDR3 contains 16 residues. The CDR3 protein is CASSLAGADTTYEQYF. The CDR3 nucleotides read TGTGCCAGCAGCTTAGCGGGGGCGGACACCACCTACGAGCAGTACTTC. The whole variable domain, remainder taken from reference TRBV11-2 and TRBJ2-7, is EAGVAQSPRYKIIEKRQSVAFWCNPISGHATLYWYQQILGQGPKLLIQFQNNGVVDDSQLPKDRFSAERLKGVDSTLKIQPAKLEDSAVYLCASSLAGADTTYEQYFGPGTRLTVT.

The chain links TRBV9 to TRBJ1-3; D is perhaps TRBD1 (5 bases). The CDR3 runs 17 residues. Trimming took off 0 bases at V and 1 base at J, with 14 bases between the two ends. The germline V gene encodes CDR1 SGDLS and CDR2 YYNGEE. CDR3 bases: TGTGCCAGCAGCGTAGGAGGGTTGACAGCTTCTGGAAACACCATATATTTT. This gives the protein CASSVGGLTASGNTIYF.

The rearrangement uses TRBV15 and TRBJ2-7, with D maybe TRBD1 (6 bases). This CDR3 contains 15 residues. CDR1 and CDR2 (germline): LNHNV, YYDKDF (reference sequence). Trimming pared 5 bases from V and 0 bases from J, leaving 14 bases between. The CDR3 is CATSRGQIGSYEQYF. DNA of the CDR3: TGTGCCACCAGCCGAGGACAGATAGGCTCCTACGAGCAGTACTTC.

The chain has TRBV19 and TRBJ2-5, with D tentatively TRBD2 (6 bases). The germline V and J ends were trimmed by 3 bases and 2 bases, with 16 bases remaining between them. The CDR3 loop spans 16 amino acids. Germline CDR1 reads LNHDA; CDR2 reads SQIVND (reference sequence). In nucleotides, the CDR3 is TGTGCCAGTAGTATTTTGGGGGGACTCAATCAAGAGACCCAGTACTTC. This sequence encodes CASSILGGLNQETQYF.

This clone was recorded only once. The same CDR3 arises from other DNA sequences in this sample as well. The chain joins TRBV10-1 to TRBJ2-1; TRBD2 matches at 7 bases. This CDR3 contains 15 residues. V was pared by 3 bases and J by 0 bases, with 2 bases of the junction left unmatched. In germline, CDR1 is WNHNN, CDR2 SYGVQD (reference sequence). CDR3 amino acids: CASSERGSSYNEQFF. The DNA of the CDR3 is TGCGCCAGCAGTGAACGCGGGAGCTCCTACAATGAGCAGTTCTTC.

The chain links TRBV7-2 to TRBJ1-4; D is perhaps TRBD1 (6 bases). Trimming cost V 0 bases and J 4 bases, with 6 bases left between them. The CDR3 extends over 14 amino acids. Germline CDR1 reads SGHTA; CDR2 reads FQGNSA. CDR3 in amino acids: CASSLAGGNEKLFF. CDR3 nucleotide sequence: TGTGCCAGCAGCTTAGCAGGGGGTAATGAAAAACTGTTTTTT.

This chain joins TRBV5-1 and TRBJ2-3; D unclear. The CDR3 is 17 residues long. Looked up from germline, CDR1 is SGHRS and CDR2 is YFSETQ. V was shortened by 1 base and J by 1 base, with 16 bases between the two germline ends. Here the CDR3 reads CASSLLASQIRTDTQYF. Written as DNA, the CDR3 is TGCGCCAGCAGCTTGTTGGCTAGTCAGATCCGCACAGATACGCAGTATTTT.

This chain connects TRBV6-5 to TRBJ2-5; 7 positions agree with TRBD2. CDR1 is MNHEY, CDR2 SVGAGI, per germline. The CDR3 consists of 14 residues. Unmatched junction bases numbered 13, after V lost 6 bases and J lost 9 bases. CDR3 sequence reads: CASSLGVAGLSQYF. DNA for the CDR3: TGTGCCAGCAGCCTCGGGGTAGCGGGTTTGTCCCAGTACTTC.

The rearrangement uses TRBV2 and TRBJ1-5; D ambiguous. V was shortened by 6 bases and J by 3 bases, with 12 bases between the two germline ends. CDR1 and CDR2 from the germline V gene are SNHLY and FYNNEI. CDR3 length equals 14 residues. The CDR3 sequence: CASSRATSNQPQHF. CDR3 nucleotide sequence: TGTGCCAGCAGCCGCGCTACGTCCAATCAGCCCCAGCATTTT.

This chain uses TRBV28 with TRBJ2-7; 8 bases map to TRBD1. Germline lookup yields CDR1 MDHEN and CDR2 SYDVKM. Unmatched junction bases numbered 5, after V lost 3 bases and J lost 4 bases. CDR3 length equals 14 residues. CDR3 bases: TGTGCCAGCAGTTTGGGACAGGTCGGTTACGAGCAGTACTTC. Its translation is CASSLGQVGYEQYF. The full variable domain, in which reference TRBV28 and TRBJ2-7 provide the parts outside the CDR3, is DVKVTQSSRYLVKRTGEKVFLECVQDMDHENMFWYRQDPGLGLRLIYFSYDVKMKEKGDIPEGYSVSREKKERFSLILESASTNQTSMYLCASSLGQVGYEQYFGPGTRLTVT.

The V gene is TRBV10-3, the J gene TRBJ2-1; 9 bases line up with TRBD1. After removal of 10 bases from V and 8 bases from J, the junction contained 6 bases not matched to a gene. Germline V gives CDR1 ENHRY, CDR2 SYGVKD. CDR3 length: 12 residues. In DNA, the CDR3 is TGTGCCACGGACAGGGGTTCGGATGAGCAGTTCTTC. Translation gives CATDRGSDEQFF.

The chain combines TRBV5-1 with TRBJ1-4, with 11 bases matching TRBD1. The CDR3 sequence is 15 residues long. Germline values: CDR1 SGHRS, CDR2 YFSETQ. Losses at the gene ends were 1 base for V and 6 bases for J; bases not matched to a gene: 2. Here the CDR3 reads CASSLWDRGDEKLFF. The CDR3 nucleotides read TGCGCCAGCAGCTTGTGGGACAGGGGGGATGAAAAACTGTTTTTT.

This clone was seen once. The chain links TRBV6-5 to TRBJ1-1, with 9 bases identical to TRBD1. Germline V gene data show CDR1 as MNHEY and CDR2 as SVGAGI. Trimming took 7 bases from V and 4 from J; bases not matched to a gene: 10. This CDR3 comprises 15 residues. CDR3 protein: CASTKGTGSGTEAFF. CDR3 coding DNA: TGTGCCAGCACCAAAGGGACAGGGTCGGGCACTGAAGCTTTCTTT.

The chain is built from TRBV7-3 and TRBJ2-2; 8 nucleotides match TRBD1. This CDR3 is built from 15 residues. V was clipped by 5 bases and J by 1 base; unmatched bases: 3. CDR1 SGHTA and CDR2 FQGTGA come from the germline V gene. The CDR3 sequence is CASSHDRGNTGELFF. The CDR3 DNA reads as TGTGCCAGCAGCCACGACAGGGGGAACACCGGGGAGCTGTTTTTT.

The chain has TRBV4-3 and TRBJ2-1; 8 bases match TRBD2. Germline trimming cut 0 bases from V and 6 bases from J; bases unmatched to any gene: 4. Germline V gives CDR1 LGHNA, CDR2 YSLEER. This CDR3 has 15 residues. The CDR3 DNA is TGCGCCAGCAGCCAAGAAGCCGGGACTAGCAATGAGCAGTTCTTC. Translation: CASSQEAGTSNEQFF.

This clone has just one count. The CDR3 DNA is TGTGCCAGCAGTTGGACAGGGAAACATGGCTACACCTTC. Protein sequence: CASSWTGKHGYTF. The V call is TRBV6-1, the J call TRBJ1-2; TRBD1 agrees at 8 bases. Trimming took 5 bases from V and 6 from J; bases not matched to a gene: 5. Per germline, CDR1 MNHNS and CDR2 SASEGT. The CDR3 extends over 13 amino acids.

The V call is TRBV5-4, the J call TRBJ1-5; D gene uncertain. This CDR3 region has 13 residues. The germline CDR1 and CDR2 sequences are SGHNT and YYREEE (reference sequence). V lost 3 bases to trimming and J lost 7 bases, with 11 bases between them. This chain's CDR3 is CASSSWGKQPQHF. The DNA for the CDR3 is TGTGCCAGCAGCTCCTGGGGTAAACAGCCCCAGCATTTT.

The chain employs TRBV7-2 and TRBJ1-5, with D unresolved. This CDR3 spans 16 amino acids. Germline lookup yields CDR1 SGHTA and CDR2 FQGNSA. V lost 1 base to trimming and J lost 2 bases, with 12 bases between them. The CDR3 region is CASSLVGANGNQPQHF. CDR3 nucleotides: TGTGCCAGCAGCTTAGTCGGTGCCAATGGCAATCAGCCCCAGCATTTT.

CDR3 DNA sequence: TGTGCCAGCAGTTTCTCGGGGGTGGGTGAAAAACTGTTTTTT. This translates into CASSFSGVGEKLFF. V usage is TRBV27 and J usage is TRBJ1-4, with a weak D call TRBD1 (5 bases). Germline CDR1 and CDR2: MNHEY and SMNVEV (reference sequence). The CDR3 consists of 14 residues. The V and J ends lost 3 bases and 7 bases respectively, with 12 bases between them.

This chain links TRBV5-6 with TRBJ1-2; a possible D gene is TRBD1 (5 bases). The CDR3 runs 13 residues. The V end lost 1 base, the J end lost 7 bases, and 11 bases lay between the germline ends. The germline V gene encodes CDR1 SGHDT and CDR2 YYEEEE. The CDR3 loop reads CASSLLPGSGYTF. The CDR3 nucleotides are TGTGCCAGCAGCTTGTTGCCAGGGAGTGGCTACACCTTC.

The rearrangement uses TRBV27 and TRBJ2-3, with TRBD2 matching 9 bases. In germline, CDR1 is MNHEY, CDR2 SMNVEV (reference sequence). The CDR3 totals 15 residues. V lost 2 bases and J lost 2; bases outside the gene matches: 2. CDR3 DNA: TGTGCCAGCAGTTTAGCGGGAGGGAACACAGATACGCAGTATTTT. It encodes CASSLAGGNTDTQYF.

The chain joins TRBV5-1 to TRBJ2-2, with unresolved D. The CDR3 is 14 residues long. V was pared by 0 bases and J by 4 bases, with 7 bases between. Germline-derived CDR1 and CDR2 are SGHRS and YFSETQ. The CDR3 loop reads CASSLAAPTGELFF. CDR3 bases: TGCGCCAGCAGCTTGGCGGCGCCCACCGGGGAGCTGTTTTTT. Looking up the rest from reference TRBV5-1 and TRBJ2-2 gives the full variable domain: KAGVTQTPRYLIKTRGQQVTLSCSPISGHRSVSWYQQTPGQGLQFLFEYFSETQRNKGNFPGRFSGRQFSNSRSEMNVSTLELGDSALYLCASSLAAPTGELFFGEGSRLTVL.

V and J are TRBV6-5 and TRBJ1-6; D gene ambiguous. Trimming shortened V by 0 bases and J by 9 bases, and 6 bases separated the two germline ends. There are 13 residues in the CDR3. Germline CDR1 MNHEY, CDR2 SVGAGI. CDR3 coding DNA: TGTGCCAGCAGTTACTCGGGGTCTTCACCCCTCCACTTT. It yields the protein CASSYSGSSPLHF.

The chain carries TRBV27 and TRBJ1-1; the match to TRBD1 covers 8 bases. The V and J ends lost 6 bases and 2 bases, in that order; junction bases with no gene match: 8. Germline V gives CDR1 MNHEY, CDR2 SMNVEV (reference sequence). CDR3 size: 15 residues. CDR3 DNA: TGTGCCAGCAGCCCCCGGACAGGGAGAAACACTGAAGCTTTCTTT. It yields the protein CASSPRTGRNTEAFF.